What follows are 22 T cell receptor beta chains derived from one specimen sequenced in a study of blood T cell repertoires in COVID-19. Sequenced by immunoSEQ multiplex PCR; TCRdb stores in-frame clones only, minus some. The data show around 250,000 clones, about 87% seen once. Sequences were obtained from PBMCs or T cells enriched from blood (not recorded which). The receptors come from a woman aged 45-60 years who had recovered from COVID-19.

The chain joins TRBV18 to TRBJ2-1; TRBD2 aligns across 13 bases. This CDR3 has 15 amino acids. CDR1 is KGHSH, CDR2 LQKENI, per germline. The V segment lost 3 bases and the J segment 7 bases; nucleotides outside the gene matches: 3. The CDR3 sequence is CASSPGLAGLNEQFF. Here the CDR3 DNA reads TGTGCCAGCTCACCGGGACTAGCGGGATTGAATGAGCAGTTCTTC.

This clone came up once. The rearrangement uses TRBV7-2 and TRBJ1-3; D is unresolved. The V end lost 1 base, the J end lost 2 bases, and 12 bases lay between the germline ends. This CDR3 has 16 residues. Germline V gene lookup returns CDR1 SGHTA and CDR2 FQGNSA. The CDR3 sequence is CASSLGPGFTGNTIYF. The CDR3 DNA is TGTGCCAGCAGCTTAGGTCCAGGTTTTACTGGAAACACCATATATTTT.

This clone was picked up one time. The chain carries TRBV30 and TRBJ2-5; a possible D gene is TRBD2 (5 bases). Germline values: CDR1 GTSNPN, CDR2 SVGIG (reference sequence). The CDR3 covers 12 residues. Trimming left V 1 base short and J 5 bases short, with 8 bases between. The CDR3 spells CAWSGGWETQYF. The CDR3 nucleotides read TGTGCCTGGAGTGGAGGGTGGGAGACCCAGTACTTC. Combining the CDR3 with reference TRBV30 and TRBJ2-5 gives the whole variable domain SQTIHQWPATLVQPVGSPLSLECTVEGTSNPNLYWYRQAAGRGLQLLFYSVGIGQISSEVPQNLSASRPQDRQFILSSKKLLLSDSGFYLCAWSGGWETQYFGPGTRLLVL.

In DNA form, the CDR3 reads TGTGCCAGCAGCTTGGGAGGCAGGGGAGGGAGTGAGACCCAGTACTTC. Translation gives CASSLGGRGGSETQYF. This sequence joins TRBV5-4 and TRBJ2-5; tentatively, D is TRBD2 (7 bases). Deletions cut 0 bases from V and 5 bases from J, with 17 bases between. The CDR3 runs 16 residues. The V gene's germline CDR1 is SGHNT and CDR2 YYREEE (reference sequence).

To note about this clone: The same CDR3 is also encoded by other DNA sequences in this sample. The chain joins TRBV15 to TRBJ1-1; D is unclear. The V and J ends lost 0 bases and 8 bases respectively, with 7 bases between them. Germline V gene lookup returns CDR1 LNHNV and CDR2 YYDKDF (reference sequence). This CDR3 region has 12 residues. The CDR3 region is CATSRDYLEAFF. CDR3 bases: TGTGCCACCAGCAGAGATTACTTAGAAGCTTTCTTT.

This clone was counted only a few times. The gene calls are TRBV18 and TRBJ2-1, with 12 positions matching TRBD1. This CDR3 has 15 amino acids. CDR1 and CDR2 from the germline V gene are KGHSH and LQKENI. Trimming removed 4 bases from V and 6 bases from J; junction bases left unmatched: 4. The CDR3 sequence is CASSLGQGAGNEQFF. The CDR3 DNA follows: TGTGCCAGCTCACTGGGACAGGGGGCCGGCAATGAGCAGTTCTTC.

The J gene is TRBJ2-2, the V gene TRBV30; 16 nucleotides align to TRBD2. The CDR3 covers 20 residues. The V segment lost 3 bases and the J segment 1 base; nucleotides outside the gene matches: 11. Germline CDR1 GTSNPN, CDR2 SVGIG (reference sequence). The CDR3 is CAWRGRPGLAGGQNTGELFF. The CDR3 DNA follows: TGTGCCTGGAGGGGACGACCGGGACTAGCGGGAGGGCAGAACACCGGGGAGCTGTTTTTT.

This clone was detected only once. The chain carries TRBV5-8 and TRBJ1-5; D gene ambiguous. The V gene lost 4 bases and the J gene lost 5 bases, with 16 bases spanning the gap. The CDR3 runs 15 residues. Germline values: CDR1 SGHTS, CDR2 YDEGEE. Here the CDR3 reads CASSPEGFGHQPQHF. CDR3 DNA sequence: TGTGCCAGCAGCCCGGAGGGATTCGGACATCAGCCCCAGCATTTT.

Only one count was recorded for this clone. The chain joins TRBV24-1 to TRBJ2-5; TRBD1 might be the D (5 bases). Germline CDR1 reads KGHDR; CDR2 reads SFDVKD. Trimming removed 2 bases at V and 4 bases at J, with 13 bases between. The CDR3 length is 15 residues. The CDR3 nucleotides read TGTGCCACCAGTGATTCGGGCAGGGTTATAGAGACCCAGTACTTC. Its protein is CATSDSGRVIETQYF.

This clone has a handful of counts. The rearrangement links TRBV30 to TRBJ1-6, with D uncertain. This CDR3 is built from 12 residues. Germline-derived CDR1 and CDR2 are GTSNPN and SVGIG (reference sequence). Between the trimmed V and J ends, which lost 2 bases and 11 bases, there was a span of 10 bases. DNA for the CDR3: TGTGCCTGGAGTTTAGTACCGACACCCCTCCACTTT. Amino acids: CAWSLVPTPLHF.

Remarks on this clone: Within the sample, other DNA sequences also encode this same CDR3. The CDR3 DNA follows: TGTGCCAGCAGTTTGGGACAGGGTGGGACAGATACGCAGTATTTT. This translates into CASSLGQGGTDTQYF. The V and J genes are TRBV28 and TRBJ2-3; 9 nucleotides line up with TRBD1. CDR1 is MDHEN and CDR2 is SYDVKM in the germline V gene. CDR3 length equals 15 residues. Germline trimming cut 3 bases from V and 3 bases from J; bases unmatched to any gene: 4.

The chain employs TRBV2 and TRBJ2-3; no firm D call. Germline CDR1 is SNHLY and CDR2 is FYNNEI. Trimming removed 1 base from V and 2 bases from J, with 7 bases in between. The CDR3 runs to 14 residues. DNA of the CDR3: TGTGCCAGCAGTGAAGACAAGAACACAGATACGCAGTATTTT. This codes for CASSEDKNTDTQYF.

A few counts support this clone. This sequence joins TRBV21-1 and TRBJ2-5; TRBD2, the table's D call, lacks a check against the DNA. TRBV21-1 is listed as a pseudogene. The CDR3 runs to 17 residues. The CDR3 reads CASNHGAVAGGGETQYF. The CDR3, as DNA: TGTGCCAGCAATCACGGAGCGGTAGCGGGAGGAGGAGAGACCCAGTACTTC.

The rearrangement links TRBV30 to TRBJ1-2, with D maybe TRBD1 (5 bases). V lost 5 bases to trimming and J lost 7 bases, with 11 bases between them. The CDR3 contains 11 residues. CDR1 is GTSNPN and CDR2 is SVGIG in the germline V gene (reference sequence). CDR3 sequence (DNA): TGTGCCTGGGATACAGGATCTGGCTACACCTTC. It is translated as CAWDTGSGYTF.

In DNA, the CDR3 is TGTGCCAGCAGTTACTCGTTCACTAACACTGAAGCTTTCTTT. Protein sequence: CASSYSFTNTEAFF. V is TRBV6-6 and J is TRBJ1-1; D is undetermined. Trimming left V 0 bases short and J 2 bases short, with 7 bases between. Germline V gene lookup returns CDR1 MNHNY and CDR2 SVGAGI (reference sequence). This CDR3 region has 14 residues.

CDR3 nucleotides: TGCAGCGTGTATCCTTCGGACTATGGCTACACCTTC. Residues: CSVYPSDYGYTF. The chain recombines TRBV29-1 with TRBJ1-2; D call uncertain. Germline V gives CDR1 SQVTM, CDR2 ANQGSEA. This CDR3 has 12 amino acids. The V gene lost 6 bases and the J gene lost 3 bases, with 11 bases spanning the gap.

The chain joins TRBV11-2 to TRBJ2-2; tentative D call: TRBD2 (6 bases). Germline CDR1 SGHAT, CDR2 FQNNGV. This CDR3 contains 15 residues. V lost 5 bases and J 6 bases, leaving 16 bases between the germline ends. In nucleotides, the CDR3 is TGTGCCAGCAGCACGGGGCGGGGCTGGGCCGGGGAGCTGTTTTTT. Protein: CASSTGRGWAGELFF.

This sequence joins TRBV12-5 and TRBJ2-1; weak D call: TRBD2 (5 bases). Germline CDR1 is LGHNT and CDR2 is FRNRAP. V gave up 0 bases and J gave up 2 bases, with 14 bases separating them. This CDR3 contains 17 residues. Here the CDR3 reads CASGLVLGSPTYNEQFF. The CDR3 nucleotides read TGTGCTAGTGGTTTGGTACTGGGGAGCCCTACCTACAATGAGCAGTTCTTC.

This clone was found once. The V and J genes are TRBV6-5 and TRBJ2-1, with TRBD2 matching over 7 bases. The V segment lost 6 bases and the J segment 9 bases; nucleotides outside the gene matches: 11. This CDR3 region has 14 residues. Germline values: CDR1 MNHEY, CDR2 SVGAGI. DNA for the CDR3: TGTGCCAGCAGGGGCGCTAGCGGTCGAGGTGAGCAGTTCTTC. Residues: CASRGASGRGEQFF.

The chain links TRBV7-2 to TRBJ2-2; the D is unclear. The ends were cut back, 5 bases at V and 2 bases at J, with 9 bases in the middle. The CDR3 is made up of 14 amino acids. Looked up from germline, CDR1 is SGHTA and CDR2 is FQGNSA. CDR3 protein: CASSPLLNTGELFF. CDR3 nucleotide sequence: TGTGCCAGCAGCCCCCTCCTTAACACCGGGGAGCTGTTTTTT.

This clone was detected a few times. The chain is built from TRBV27 and TRBJ1-5, with a weak D call TRBD1 (5 bases). The CDR3 has 15 amino acids. The V and J ends lost 0 bases and 4 bases respectively, with 10 bases between them. Germline CDR1 and CDR2: MNHEY and SMNVEV (reference sequence). This chain's CDR3 is CASSLSQGVNQPQHF. The DNA of the CDR3 is TGTGCCAGCAGTTTATCCCAGGGTGTGAATCAGCCCCAGCATTTT.

The chain links TRBV27 to TRBJ2-7; 10 bases match TRBD2. This CDR3 is 15 amino acids long. CDR1 is MNHEY, CDR2 SMNVEV, per germline (reference sequence). The junction had 3 bases not matched to a gene; V was cut back by 2 bases and J by 2 bases. Here the CDR3 DNA reads TGTGCCAGCAGTTTAGGACTAGCGGACCCCTACGAGCAGTACTTC. This encodes CASSLGLADPYEQYF.